This T cell receptor beta chain derives from a study of T cell repertoires in cytomegalovirus infection. Study in general: Public TCR beta signatures marked donors with CMV infection and the matching HLA. Study conclusions and caveats: Dominating the ex vivo response were HLA-C-restricted CMV-specific TCR beta clonotypes.

In TCRdb, the reads were re-called with MiXCR into one record per CDR3 protein. The sample records approximately 49,000 distinct CDR3 sequences, more than 15% being singletons. The CDR3 sequence is 14 residues long. The V and J ends lost 4 bases and 6 bases, in that order; junction bases with no gene match: 6. Looked up from germline, CDR1 is MNHEY and CDR2 is SVGAGI. Note on this clonotype: Its antigen is currently unknown.

The sequence was collected from a human donor in good health (CMV status not recorded). Some clones in this sample may be carry-over from other donors' samples. This rearrangement joins TRBV6-5 to TRBJ1-5, with TRBD1 matching 7 bases. The sequenced sample was CD8+ T cells from cultured PBMCs, obtained from culture after CMV antigen stimulation. The chain's CDR3 is CASSSDRVVQPQHF. In nucleotides, the CDR3 is TGTGCCAGCAGTTCCGACAGGGTGGTTCAGCCCCAGCATTTT.